The present entry profiles one TCR beta chain with its context. Its cognate antigen is unknown. The method was immunoSEQ multiplex PCR; TCRdb's version includes in-frame clones alone and lacks a portion of them. The data contain fewer than 40,000 clones, roughly 89% of them singletons. This sample is part of a study of neoadjuvant nivolumab and ipilimumab in lung cancer. Study results and limitations: TCR clonality did not significantly correlate with pathologic tumor regression. Only two of four nivolumab-treated tumors gained richness and clonality by surgery. Resected tumors had greater TCR richness and clonality than uninvolved lung.

Trimming pared 0 bases from V and 2 bases from J, leaving 13 bases between. CDR3 length: 16 residues. CDR1 is SGHNT and CDR2 is YYREEE in the germline V gene (reference sequence). The receptor was isolated from an adult with non-small cell lung cancer. Source: peripheral blood, taken before neoadjuvant nivolumab, alone or with ipilimumab. The V gene is TRBV5-4, the J gene TRBJ2-3, with no clear D. CDR3 bases: TGTGCCAGCAGCTTGGCAGGAAACCCAATCACAGATACGCAGTATTTT. It specifies CASSLAGNPITDTQYF.